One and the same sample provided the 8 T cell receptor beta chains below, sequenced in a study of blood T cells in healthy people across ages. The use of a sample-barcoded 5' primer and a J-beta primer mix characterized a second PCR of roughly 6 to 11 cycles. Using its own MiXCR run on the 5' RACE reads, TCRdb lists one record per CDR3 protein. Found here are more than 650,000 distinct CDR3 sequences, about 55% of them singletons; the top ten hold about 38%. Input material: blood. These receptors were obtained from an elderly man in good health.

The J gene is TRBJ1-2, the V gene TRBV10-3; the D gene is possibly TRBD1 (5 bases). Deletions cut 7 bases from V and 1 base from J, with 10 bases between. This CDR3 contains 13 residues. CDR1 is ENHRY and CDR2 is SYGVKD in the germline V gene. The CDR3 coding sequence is TGTGCCATCAATGCGGACATTAACTATGGCTACACCTTC. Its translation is CAINADINYGYTF.

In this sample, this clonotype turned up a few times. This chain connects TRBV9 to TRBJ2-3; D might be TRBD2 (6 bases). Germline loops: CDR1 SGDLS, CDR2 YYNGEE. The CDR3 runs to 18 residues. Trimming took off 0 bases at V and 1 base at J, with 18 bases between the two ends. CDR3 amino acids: CASSVATGVARRTDTQYF. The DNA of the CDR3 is TGTGCCAGCAGCGTAGCTACGGGGGTAGCTCGACGCACAGATACGCAGTATTTT.

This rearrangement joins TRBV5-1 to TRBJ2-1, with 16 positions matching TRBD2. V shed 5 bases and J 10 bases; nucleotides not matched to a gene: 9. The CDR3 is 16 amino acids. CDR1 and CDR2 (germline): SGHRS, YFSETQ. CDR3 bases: TGCGCCAGCAGACCGGGACTAGCGGGAGGGCCCGGGGAGCAGTTCTTC. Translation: CASRPGLAGGPGEQFF.

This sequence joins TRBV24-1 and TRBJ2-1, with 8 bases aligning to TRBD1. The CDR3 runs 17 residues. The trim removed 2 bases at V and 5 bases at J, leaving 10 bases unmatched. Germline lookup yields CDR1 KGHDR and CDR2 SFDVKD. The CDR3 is CATSDYGRGLAHNEQFF. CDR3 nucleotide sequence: TGTGCCACCAGTGATTATGGCAGGGGGCTAGCCCACAATGAGCAGTTCTTC.

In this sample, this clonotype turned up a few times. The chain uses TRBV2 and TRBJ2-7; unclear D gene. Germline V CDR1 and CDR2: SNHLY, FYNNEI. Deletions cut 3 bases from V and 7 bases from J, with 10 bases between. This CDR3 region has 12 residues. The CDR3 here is CASSESRREQYF. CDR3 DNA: TGTGCCAGCAGTGAGAGCAGAAGGGAGCAGTACTTC.

The CDR3 loop reads CASSLRAYNEQFF. CDR3 in DNA: TGTGCCAGCAGTTTAAGGGCCTACAATGAGCAGTTCTTC. The chain recombines TRBV27 with TRBJ2-1; D remains unclear. The CDR3 spans 13 residues. Germline CDR1 and CDR2: MNHEY and SMNVEV (reference sequence). V was trimmed by 2 bases and J by 2 bases, leaving 4 bases between them.

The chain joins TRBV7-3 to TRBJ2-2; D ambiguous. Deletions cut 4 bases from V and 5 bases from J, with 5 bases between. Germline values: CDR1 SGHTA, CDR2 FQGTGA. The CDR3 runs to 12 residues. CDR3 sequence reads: CASSYLTGELFF. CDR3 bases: TGTGCCAGCAGCTATTTAACCGGGGAGCTGTTTTTT.

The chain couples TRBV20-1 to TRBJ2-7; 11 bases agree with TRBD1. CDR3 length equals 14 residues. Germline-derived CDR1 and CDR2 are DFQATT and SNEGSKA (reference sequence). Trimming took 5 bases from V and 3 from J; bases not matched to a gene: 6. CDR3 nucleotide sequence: TGCAGTGCTCTAACCGGGACAGGGGGCTACGAGCAGTACTTC. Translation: CSALTGTGGYEQYF.